This passage covers 28 T cell receptor beta chains from one sample sequenced in a study of Ad26.COV2.S vaccination and SARS-CoV-2 variants. Only in-frame clones appear in the TCRdb table, and some are missing; sequencing was by immunoSEQ multiplex PCR. Of 350,000 to 500,000 clones listed, roughly 88% are singletons. Regarding treatment: 15 to 20 received Ad26.COV2.S at low or high dose, single or two shots; a few received placebo; per-sample allocation not given. Day 63 after the first injection of vaccine or placebo was the sampling time. Sequenced here: peripheral blood, sampled in a trial of Ad26.COV2.S vaccine versus placebo. All receptors derive from a person between 18 and 59 years old who received the Ad26.COV2.S COVID-19 vaccine or a placebo.

The J gene is TRBJ1-1, the V gene TRBV4-3; D gene uncertain. V dropped 1 base and J dropped 4 bases, with 13 bases sitting between them. CDR1 and CDR2 (germline): LGHNA, YSLEER. The length of the CDR3 is 15 residues. CDR3 sequence reads: CASSQGRYSGTEAFF. The CDR3 nucleotides read TGCGCCAGCAGCCAAGGACGGTACTCCGGCACTGAAGCTTTCTTT.

The chain couples TRBV12-3 or TRBV12-4 to TRBJ1-6, with D possibly matching TRBD1 (5 bases). CDR3 size: 12 residues. With 5 bases removed from V and 10 bases from J, the gap between germline ends came to 9 bases. The CDR3 loop reads CASSQGYSPLHF. CDR3 nucleotides: TGTGCCAGCAGTCAGGGTTACTCACCCCTCCACTTT.

This clone was detected only a few times. The chain has TRBV4-3 and TRBJ2-7; D is unclear. Looked up from germline, CDR1 is LGHNA and CDR2 is YSLEER. This CDR3 has 13 residues. V lost 0 bases and J 6 bases, leaving 9 bases between the germline ends. The CDR3 is CASSQDLGREQYF. Here the CDR3 DNA reads TGCGCCAGCAGCCAAGATCTGGGCCGCGAGCAGTACTTC.

The chain carries TRBV27 and TRBJ2-7; either TRBD1 or TRBD2 may supply D (5 bases each). The CDR3 is 14 amino acids. Trimming took off 8 bases at V and 4 bases at J, with 18 bases between the two ends. Germline V gene lookup returns CDR1 MNHEY and CDR2 SMNVEV (reference sequence). CDR3 residues: CASASRGGGYEQYF. CDR3 in DNA: TGTGCCAGCGCGTCCCGTGGTGGGGGTTACGAGCAGTACTTC.

V usage is TRBV15 and J usage is TRBJ1-1, with D unclear. The ends were cut back, 4 bases at V and 1 base at J, with 10 bases in the middle. CDR1 is LNHNV, CDR2 YYDKDF, per germline (reference sequence). The CDR3 spans 14 residues. The CDR3 loop is CATSNRKGNTEAFF. CDR3 nucleotide sequence: TGTGCCACCAGCAACAGAAAGGGGAACACTGAAGCTTTCTTT.

This clone was counted a few times. This sequence joins TRBV7-2 and TRBJ2-1; D gene ambiguous. The V gene lost 4 bases and the J gene lost 5 bases, with 12 bases spanning the gap. Germline values: CDR1 SGHTA, CDR2 FQGNSA. The CDR3 contains 14 residues. Here the CDR3 reads CASSSLGPHNEQFF. Here the CDR3 DNA reads TGTGCCAGCAGCTCACTCGGGCCGCACAATGAGCAGTTCTTC.

V usage is TRBV29-1 and J usage is TRBJ1-2; D remains ambiguous. CDR3 length: 14 residues. V was clipped by 4 bases and J by 6 bases, with 18 bases between them. The germline CDR1 and CDR2 sequences are SQVTM and ANQGSEA. The CDR3 region is CSVVAVGLGNGYTF. In nucleotides, the CDR3 is TGCAGCGTTGTCGCGGTGGGTCTGGGTAATGGCTACACCTTC. Looking up the rest from reference TRBV29-1 and TRBJ1-2 gives the full variable domain: SAVISQKPSRDICQRGTSLTIQCQVDSQVTMMFWYRQQPGQSLTLIATANQGSEATYESGFVIDKFPISRPNLTFSTLTVSNMSPEDSSIYLCSVVAVGLGNGYTFGSGTRLTVV.

V gene TRBV7-3 combines with J gene TRBJ2-1; 12 bases line up with TRBD1. Losses at the gene ends were 4 bases for V and 4 bases for J; bases not matched to a gene: 2. Per the germline V gene, CDR1 is SGHTA and CDR2 is FQGTGA. The CDR3 consists of 15 residues. This CDR3 is CASSWDRGLYNEQFF. The CDR3 DNA reads TGTGCCAGCAGCTGGGACAGGGGGCTTTACAATGAGCAGTTCTTC.

The chain couples TRBV21-1 to TRBJ1-2; the table names TRBD1, a call not compared with the DNA. TRBV21-1 counts as a pseudogene. This CDR3 has 15 residues. CDR3 DNA: TGTGCCAGCAGCAAGGCAGGCAGGGCTAACTATGGCTACACCTTC. It yields the protein CASSKAGRANYGYTF.

This clone has a single count. The chain links TRBV19 to TRBJ2-1, with D tentatively TRBD1 or TRBD2 (5 bases each). CDR1 LNHDA and CDR2 SQIVND come from the germline V gene (reference sequence). The CDR3 has 16 amino acids. V dropped 2 bases and J dropped 0 bases, with 11 bases sitting between them. The CDR3 DNA is TGTGCCAGTAGTATAAACATGGGGGACTCCTACAATGAGCAGTTCTTC. Translated: CASSINMGDSYNEQFF.

The V and J genes are TRBV5-1 and TRBJ2-7; 7 bases align to TRBD1. The CDR3 covers 14 residues. Trimming at V came to 3 bases and at J to 4 bases, leaving 7 bases not matched to a gene. CDR1 and CDR2 from the germline V gene are SGHRS and YFSETQ. The CDR3, as DNA: TGCGCCAGCAGCTCGACAGGGTCCCGTTACGAGCAGTACTTC. Its protein product is CASSSTGSRYEQYF.

The chain is built from TRBV5-4 and TRBJ1-2; 7 bases are shared with TRBD1. The J segment lost 0 bases and the V segment lost 5 bases, leaving 7 bases of the junction unmatched. CDR1 and CDR2 from the germline V gene are SGHNT and YYREEE (reference sequence). This CDR3 region has 15 residues. CDR3: CASRLQGQSNYGYTF. The DNA for the CDR3 is TGTGCCAGCAGACTGCAGGGACAGTCTAACTATGGCTACACCTTC.

This chain joins TRBV30 and TRBJ2-5; the match to TRBD2 covers 12 bases. After removal of 4 bases from V and 3 bases from J, the junction contained 6 bases not matched to a gene. The V gene's germline CDR1 is GTSNPN and CDR2 SVGIG (reference sequence). The CDR3 covers 15 residues. The CDR3 DNA reads TGTGCCTGGAAGGCGCTAGCGGGGGGGAAAGAGACCCAGTACTTC. Encoded protein: CAWKALAGGKETQYF.

V is TRBV7-3 and J is TRBJ2-7, with D maybe TRBD2 (6 bases). The CDR3 has 14 residues. The V gene lost 5 bases and the J gene lost 3 bases, with 14 bases spanning the gap. Germline CDR1 reads SGHTA; CDR2 reads FQGTGA. CDR3 amino acids: CASSPNAGSYEQYF. The CDR3 DNA follows: TGTGCCAGCAGCCCCAACGCGGGGAGCTACGAGCAGTACTTC. Based on the CDR3 plus reference TRBV7-3 and TRBJ2-7, the full variable domain is GAGVSQTPSNKVTEKGKYVELRCDPISGHTALYWYRQSLGQGPEFLIYFQGTGAADDSGLPNDRFFAVRPEGSVSTLKIQRTERGDSAVYLCASSPNAGSYEQYFGPGTRLTVT.

This chain links TRBV29-1 with TRBJ1-4; the match to TRBD1 covers 9 bases. Looked up from germline, CDR1 is SQVTM and CDR2 is ANQGSEA. The CDR3 runs to 12 residues. The ends lost 7 bases at V and 4 bases at J; junction bases unmatched: 1. The CDR3 DNA sequence: TGCAGCGGGACAGGGGTTAATGAAAAACTGTTTTTT. Its protein is CSGTGVNEKLFF.

This clone came up a few times. This chain joins TRBV5-1 and TRBJ2-7, with 7 bases aligning to TRBD1. Looked up from germline, CDR1 is SGHRS and CDR2 is YFSETQ. This CDR3 has 14 amino acids. The ends lost 3 bases at V and 2 bases at J; junction bases unmatched: 5. CDR3 in amino acids: CASSWGTVPYEQYF. The CDR3 DNA reads as TGCGCCAGCAGCTGGGGGACAGTTCCCTACGAGCAGTACTTC.

The chain has TRBV19 and TRBJ1-6, with TRBD1 matching over 8 bases. The germline CDR1 and CDR2 sequences are LNHDA and SQIVND (reference sequence). The CDR3 is 17 residues long. The junction had 14 bases not matched to a gene; V was cut back by 5 bases and J by 8 bases. The CDR3 region has the DNA TGTGCCAGTAGTCCCACCCGACAGGGGATACAAGATTCACCCCTCCACTTT. This translates into CASSPTRQGIQDSPLHF.

The rearrangement links TRBV19 to TRBJ2-1; 11 positions match TRBD2. The CDR3 has 16 amino acids. Germline values: CDR1 LNHDA, CDR2 SQIVND (reference sequence). V gave up 5 bases and J gave up 2 bases; unmatched junction bases: 5. Written as DNA, the CDR3 is TGTGCCAGTAGTTTCAGACTAGCGGGGCCCTACAATGAGCAGTTCTTC. It codes for CASSFRLAGPYNEQFF.

V is TRBV11-3 and J is TRBJ2-3; the D call may be TRBD1 or TRBD2 (6 bases each). V shed 1 base and J shed 2 bases, with 10 bases lying between them. Germline loops: CDR1 SGHNT, CDR2 YENEEA. The CDR3 is made up of 15 amino acids. The CDR3 DNA reads as TGTGCCAGCAGCTTAGGAAGGGGGGTCACAGATACGCAGTATTTT. Its protein is CASSLGRGVTDTQYF.

The chain carries TRBV6-2 or TRBV6-3 and TRBJ2-5; D is perhaps TRBD1 or TRBD2 (5 bases each). Per germline, CDR1 MNHEY and CDR2 SVGEGT. This CDR3 contains 17 residues. Trimming took 4 bases from V and 2 from J, leaving 20 bases between them. CDR3: CASSFLRTGREQETQYF. The CDR3 region has the DNA TGTGCCAGCAGTTTTTTGCGTACGGGACGGGAACAAGAGACCCAGTACTTC.

The CDR3 sequence is CASSLSGGIYNEQFF. CDR3 DNA sequence: TGCGCCAGCAGCCTTAGCGGGGGGATCTACAATGAGCAGTTCTTC. The genes are TRBV4-1 and TRBJ2-1; 10 bases are shared with TRBD2. The CDR3 sequence is 15 residues long. Looked up from germline, CDR1 is MGHRA and CDR2 is YSYEKL. Germline trimming cut 4 bases from V and 3 bases from J; bases unmatched to any gene: 3.

The chain employs TRBV29-1 and TRBJ1-3; a weak D match, TRBD1 (6 bases). Germline values: CDR1 SQVTM, CDR2 ANQGSEA. The V end lost 7 bases, the J end lost 9 bases, and 16 bases lay between the germline ends. The CDR3 is 12 residues long. DNA for the CDR3: TGCAGCGCTCCGCACCGAGGGGGCACCATATATTTT. Translation gives CSAPHRGGTIYF.

The chain uses TRBV19 and TRBJ1-3; TRBD1 matches at 11 bases. The germline V gene encodes CDR1 LNHDA and CDR2 SQIVND (reference sequence). The CDR3 runs 14 residues. Unmatched junction bases numbered 3, after V lost 3 bases and J lost 8 bases. CDR3 sequence (DNA): TGTGCCAGTAGTATGGACAGGGGGCGAGACACCATATATTTT. Translated: CASSMDRGRDTIYF.

The J gene is TRBJ1-4, the V gene TRBV30; perhaps TRBD1 as D (5 bases). V was cut by 0 bases and J by 2 bases, with 31 bases left in between. The CDR3 consists of 22 residues. Germline assignment: CDR1 GTSNPN and CDR2 SVGIG (reference sequence). As DNA, the CDR3 is TGTGCCTGGAGTGTGGAGGACTTTGGTTGGGGCCCCCGTTTGGCGACTAATGAAAAACTGTTTTTT. It specifies CAWSVEDFGWGPRLATNEKLFF.

DNA for the CDR3: TGTGCCAGCAGCTTACATCGAGCGGGGCCCAATGAGCAGTTCTTC. This gives the protein CASSLHRAGPNEQFF. This chain links TRBV11-2 with TRBJ2-1; 7 bases are a match to TRBD2. CDR3 length: 15 residues. With 2 bases clipped from V and 6 bases from J, the junction kept 7 bases outside the gene matches. Germline CDR1 and CDR2: SGHAT and FQNNGV. Using reference TRBV11-2 and TRBJ2-1 for the parts outside the CDR3, the full variable domain is EAGVAQSPRYKIIEKRQSVAFWCNPISGHATLYWYQQILGQGPKLLIQFQNNGVVDDSQLPKDRFSAERLKGVDSTLKIQPAKLEDSAVYLCASSLHRAGPNEQFFGPGTRLTVL.

This clone was recorded once. The chain combines TRBV7-9 with TRBJ2-3, with D possibly matching TRBD1 (5 bases). Germline CDR1 SEHNR, CDR2 FQNEAQ (reference sequence). Trimming removed 4 bases from V and 4 bases from J, with 18 bases in between. The CDR3 is made up of 16 amino acids. The chain's CDR3 is CASSSLTALHPDTQYF. The CDR3 DNA follows: TGTGCCAGCAGCTCCTTGACAGCCCTACACCCAGATACGCAGTATTTT.

This chain uses TRBV28 with TRBJ2-2; D unresolved. This CDR3 has 15 residues. In germline, CDR1 is MDHEN, CDR2 SYDVKM. V gave up 4 bases and J gave up 3 bases, with 12 bases separating them. The CDR3: CASSSRAAYTGELFF. CDR3 nucleotide sequence: TGTGCCAGCAGTTCCCGGGCAGCGTACACCGGGGAGCTGTTTTTT.

The chain employs TRBV7-2 and TRBJ2-7; TRBD1 agrees at 9 bases. The trim removed 3 bases at V and 0 bases at J, leaving 3 bases unmatched. The germline CDR1 and CDR2 sequences are SGHTA and FQGNSA. The CDR3 loop spans 15 amino acids. The CDR3 nucleotides read TGTGCCAGCAGCTTCCGGGACAGGGCCTCCTACGAGCAGTACTTC. Encoded protein: CASSFRDRASYEQYF.